This section outlines one T cell receptor beta chain sequence together with its context. There is no known antigen for this receptor. No much larger clone exists at a distance of one base, and base qualities are not known. These data belong to a study of T cell responses to AZD1222 COVID-19 vaccine (dated by TCRdb to about 2021). Notes on the research overall: A total of just over 230 trial participants underwent TCR sequencing, of whom nearly 210 had received two doses of AZD1222 and 26 had received two doses of the MenACWY control vaccine. Trial participants were enrolled into age subgroups of 18-55, 56-69 and 70-plus years, which contained around 140, 26 and 57 TCR-sequenced participants, respectively.

The label giving this sample's time point can be read as: about 28 days (+/-7) after the second vaccine dose. AZD1222 recipients with second doses at about 4 weeks or about 12 weeks were pooled, because spike-specific TCR depth and breadth did not differ between schedules. The vaccinee samples were drawn from two UK trials, COV001 and COV002, one of which was a single-blind randomized controlled phase 2/3 trial testing AZD1222 (ChAdOx1 nCoV-19) in healthy adults. For TCRbeta chain sequencing, PBMC samples from trial participants were taken at day 0 and at day 28 after the second dose. The CDR3 regions of human TCRbeta chains were analyzed by immunosequencing. The authors processed their data as follows. Repertoire TCRs were checked for matches against a reference library of SARS-CoV-2-specific TCRs that had been generated using the MIRA antigen-specificity platform. Breadth was defined as the fraction of unique TCRs that were SARS-CoV-2-associated, and depth was defined as the fraction of total T cells that were SARS-CoV-2-associated. Using the MIRA data, each spike-specific TCR was assigned both to the spike region to which the TCR was reactive and to a CD4 or CD8 class. Log10-transformed breadth and depth values were compared by one-way ANOVA with Sidak's multiple comparisons tests. TCRdb stores this immuneACCESS table with in-frame sequences only. Part of the clones is absent; in the studies checked, under half of the shortfall reflects unresolved V genes, and no reason is known for the rest. V and J calls and clone size come straight from that table; D and trimming were deduced from the DNA. Here the sample has approximately 130,000 clones; roughly 90% occur a single time. The leading ten clones occupy over 5% of the sample.

The investigation overall reported the following: The vaccine-associated CD4 TCRs covered the entire spike protein, and the dominant responses fell in regions 160-218 and 743-854. Conclusions about previously exposed vaccinees are limited, since just six AZD1222 recipients were seropositive for SARS-CoV-2 at baseline. After two AZD1222 doses, spike-specific TCR breadth and depth were significantly higher than at day 0 and than in MenACWY recipients. The 56-69-year group was small, and its depth increase did not reach significance, likely because of low power. Because no samples from the day 14 peak response were available, repertoires could be characterized only after the peak T cell response. Most participants were white British and females outnumbered males, and the authors suggested that clonal diversity may have been underestimated. Reportedly, almost half of the unique spike-specific TCRs recognized epitopes lying outside the regions that are mutated in the B.1.351 and B.1.1.7 variants.

This sample comprised peripheral blood, obtained 28 days after the second AZD1222 dose. The receptor was derived from an adult who received the AZD1222 COVID-19 vaccine.

This receptor carries the CDR3 CASSMQGARGEKLFF. The DNA sequence is given as TGTGCCAGTAGTATGCAGGGGGCGCGAGGTGAAAAACTGTTTTTT. Recombination linked TRBV19 to TRBJ1-4, and 8 bases in between align with TRBD1. There are 15 amino acids in the CDR3, from cysteine to phenylalanine inclusive. Only the CDR3 portion is preserved as DNA: 45 bases, with reading frame beginning at the first base. CDR1 and CDR2, per the germline V gene (reference sequence), are LNHDA and SQIVND. From V the trimming removes 3 bases and from J it removes 7 bases, while the gene matches leave 7 bases of the junction unaccounted for.